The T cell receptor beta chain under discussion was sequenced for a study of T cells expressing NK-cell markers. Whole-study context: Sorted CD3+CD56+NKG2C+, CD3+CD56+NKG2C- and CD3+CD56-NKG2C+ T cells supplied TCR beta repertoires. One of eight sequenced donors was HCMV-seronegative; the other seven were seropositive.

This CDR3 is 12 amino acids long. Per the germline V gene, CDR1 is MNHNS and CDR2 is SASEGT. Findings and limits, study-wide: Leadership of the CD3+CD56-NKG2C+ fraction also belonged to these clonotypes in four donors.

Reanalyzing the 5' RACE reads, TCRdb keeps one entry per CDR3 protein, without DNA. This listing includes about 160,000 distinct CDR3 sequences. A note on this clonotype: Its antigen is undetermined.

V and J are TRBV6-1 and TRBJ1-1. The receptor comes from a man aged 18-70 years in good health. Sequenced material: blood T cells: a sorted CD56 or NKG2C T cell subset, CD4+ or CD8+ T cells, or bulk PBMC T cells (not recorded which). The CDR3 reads CASSEGQLEAFF.